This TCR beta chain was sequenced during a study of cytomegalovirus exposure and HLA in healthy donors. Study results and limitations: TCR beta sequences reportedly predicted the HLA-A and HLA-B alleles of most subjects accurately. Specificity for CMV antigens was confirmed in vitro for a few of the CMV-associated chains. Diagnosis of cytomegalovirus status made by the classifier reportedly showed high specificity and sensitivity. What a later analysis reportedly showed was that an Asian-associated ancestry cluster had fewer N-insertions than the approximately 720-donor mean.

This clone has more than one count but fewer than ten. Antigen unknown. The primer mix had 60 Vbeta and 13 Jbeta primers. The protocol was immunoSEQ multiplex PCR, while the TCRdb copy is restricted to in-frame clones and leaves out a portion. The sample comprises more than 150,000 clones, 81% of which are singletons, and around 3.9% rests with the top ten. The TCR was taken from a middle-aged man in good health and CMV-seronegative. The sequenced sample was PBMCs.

CDR3 region: CASTPSGGVWEGPQHF. As DNA, the CDR3 is TGTGCCAGTACCCCCTCCGGGGGGGTGTGGGAAGGACCCCAGCATTTT. This chain links TRBV19 with TRBJ1-5, with D possibly TRBD1 on 5 matching bases. The CDR3 totals 16 residues. Trimming stripped 7 bases from V and 10 bases from J, with 26 bases between. Germline V gene lookup returns CDR1 LNHDA and CDR2 SQIVND (reference sequence).